This passage covers 5 T cell receptor beta chains from one sample sequenced in a study of blood T cell repertoires in COVID-19. The method was immunoSEQ multiplex PCR; TCRdb's version includes in-frame clones alone and lacks a portion of them. The table includes 100,000 or so clones, more than 85% detected once. Material: peripheral blood. All receptors come from a man aged 18 to 29 with acute or convalescent COVID-19.

CDR3 sequence: CASSSPGQGANEQFF. The CDR3 coding sequence is TGCGCCAGCAGCTCACCGGGACAGGGGGCGAATGAGCAGTTCTTC. The chain has TRBV5-1 and TRBJ2-1; 12 bases are a match to TRBD1. CDR1 is SGHRS and CDR2 is YFSETQ in the germline V gene. V dropped 3 bases and J dropped 7; count of bases not matched to a gene: 5. The CDR3 runs 15 residues.

This rearrangement joins TRBV11-2 to TRBJ1-2; no clear D gene. The CDR3 is 13 residues long. V lost 0 bases and J lost 6, with 8 bases in between. CDR1 is SGHAT and CDR2 is FQNNGV in the germline V gene. The CDR3 DNA reads as TGTGCCAGCAGCTTAGACAGATACAATGGCTACACCTTC. It codes for CASSLDRYNGYTF.

The V call is TRBV4-1, the J call TRBJ1-2; D may be TRBD1 (6 bases). V lost 3 bases and J 5 bases, leaving 13 bases between the germline ends. This CDR3 comprises 14 residues. Germline CDR1 and CDR2: MGHRA and YSYEKL. CDR3 amino acids: CASSHTGLVYGYTF. For the CDR3, the DNA is TGCGCCAGCAGCCATACAGGGCTAGTGTATGGCTACACCTTC.

The gene calls are TRBV5-1 and TRBJ2-5, with D tentatively TRBD1 (5 bases). Germline V gene sequence: CDR1 SGHRS, CDR2 YFSETQ. The CDR3 sequence is 13 residues long. V was clipped by 5 bases and J by 0 bases, with 8 bases between them. Written as DNA, the CDR3 is TGCGCCAGCAGAATGACAGACCAAGAGACCCAGTACTTC. Amino acids: CASRMTDQETQYF.

The chain carries TRBV18 and TRBJ1-1; a possible D gene is TRBD1 (5 bases). Germline values: CDR1 KGHSH, CDR2 LQKENI. The CDR3 covers 12 residues. V was pared by 6 bases and J by 8 bases, with 13 bases between. CDR3 nucleotide sequence: TGTGCCAGCTCGCCTCAGGGTAGGGAAGCTTTCTTT. Amino acids: CASSPQGREAFF. The full variable domain, in which reference TRBV18 and TRBJ1-1 provide the parts outside the CDR3, is NAGVMQNPRHLVRRRGQEARLRCSPMKGHSHVYWYRQLPEEGLKFMVYLQKENIIDESGMPKERFSAEFPKEGPSILRIQQVVRGDSAAYFCASSPQGREAFFGQGTRLTVV.